The T cell receptor (beta chain) under discussion was sequenced for a study of blood T cell repertoires in COVID-19. Turning to the study itself: Samples of COVID-19 (acute and convalescent) were obtained from the United States, Italy and Spain. The cDNA or gDNA used as material had been derived from T cells, B-cell-depleted T cells, or PBMCs.

Authors' analysis steps: Amplification from reference gene primers served as the basis for estimated nucleated cell counts. Profiled with immunoSEQ multiplex PCR; TCRdb holds only in-frame clones, not every one. The DNA was the basis for D and trimming; V, J and clone size are from that table. Of about 190,000 clones detected, roughly four fifths appear once; the ten largest clones hold around 14%. There are 15 residues in the CDR3. The V end was cut by 7 bases, the J end by 4 bases, with 19 bases between. The V gene's germline CDR1 is SGHTA and CDR2 FQGNSA. V is TRBV7-2 and J is TRBJ1-1, with D maybe TRBD1 (6 bases). Sequencing was done on a sample of peripheral blood. This receptor was obtained from a man aged 30 to 39 with active or convalescent COVID-19. CDR3 nucleotides: TGTGCCAGCACCGCCTTGAACACAGGGTCCACTGAAGCTTTCTTT. Protein sequence: CASTALNTGSTEAFF.